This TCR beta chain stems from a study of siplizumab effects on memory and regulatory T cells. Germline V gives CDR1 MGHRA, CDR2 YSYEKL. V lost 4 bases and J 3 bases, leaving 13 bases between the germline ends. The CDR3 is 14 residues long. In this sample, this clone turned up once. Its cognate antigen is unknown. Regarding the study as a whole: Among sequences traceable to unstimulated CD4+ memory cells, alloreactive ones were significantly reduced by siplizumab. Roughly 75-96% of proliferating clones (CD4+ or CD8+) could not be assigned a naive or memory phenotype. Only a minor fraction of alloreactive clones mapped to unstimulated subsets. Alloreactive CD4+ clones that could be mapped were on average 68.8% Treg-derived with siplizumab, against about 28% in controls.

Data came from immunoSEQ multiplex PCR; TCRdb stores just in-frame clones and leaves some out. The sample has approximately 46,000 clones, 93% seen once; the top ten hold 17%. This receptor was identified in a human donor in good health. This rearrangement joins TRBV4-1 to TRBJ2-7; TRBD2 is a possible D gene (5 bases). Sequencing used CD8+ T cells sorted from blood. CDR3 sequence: CASSREGQVYEQYF. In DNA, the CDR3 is TGCGCCAGCAGCCGCGAGGGTCAGGTCTACGAGCAGTACTTC.